This TCR beta chain was identified in a study of regulatory T cells in long-lasting Graves disease. Study background: Patients met the persistent Graves' disease definition after over 5 years of antithyroid drugs with positive TSH receptor antibodies. Study observations and caveats: For persistent Graves' patients, TCR diversity was lower than for newly diagnosed ones. Authors noted too few samples as a limitation.

As concerns this clonotype: Its target is not known.

Relying on iRepertoire HTBI primers and Arm-PCR of CDR3 regions, the team built TCR beta libraries. TCRdb redid the calling of the multiplex PCR reads with MiXCR, one entry per CDR3 protein. This table holds 650,000 to 850,000 distinct CDR3 sequences, 25% to 30% found once. Time point reported: persistent/refractory GD, antithyroid drugs over 5 years with positive TRAb. TCR sequences were obtained from RNA taken from PBMCs. The germline gives CDR1 SGHNT, CDR2 YYREEE (reference sequence). The V segment lost 3 bases and the J segment 6 bases; nucleotides outside the gene matches: 3. The CDR3 runs 14 residues.

The gene calls are TRBV5-4 and TRBJ1-4, with 9 bases matching TRBD1. The TCR was taken from a female donor with Graves disease. Material: peripheral blood mononuclear cells (PBMCs), obtained when the disease was refractory, from a patient treated with antithyroid drugs. Written as DNA, the CDR3 is TGTGCCAGCAGCTCCTGGGACAGGGATGAAAAACTGTTTTTT. Translating it yields CASSSWDRDEKLFF.